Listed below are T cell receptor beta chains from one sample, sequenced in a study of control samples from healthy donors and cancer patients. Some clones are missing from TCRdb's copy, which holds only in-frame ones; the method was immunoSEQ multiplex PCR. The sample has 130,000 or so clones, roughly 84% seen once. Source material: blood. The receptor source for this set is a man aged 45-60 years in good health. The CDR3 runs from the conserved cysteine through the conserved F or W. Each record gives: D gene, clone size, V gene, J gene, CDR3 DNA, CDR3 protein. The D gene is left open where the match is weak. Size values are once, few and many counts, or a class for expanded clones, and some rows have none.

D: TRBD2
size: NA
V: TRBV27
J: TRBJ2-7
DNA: TGTGCCAGCAGTTCGGGGCTAGCGGGGGGCCTCTACGAGCAGTACTTC
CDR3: CASSSGLAGGLYEQYF

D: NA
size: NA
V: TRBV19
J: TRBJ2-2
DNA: TGTGCCAGTAGTATATCCGGGGAGCTGTTTTTT
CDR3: CASSISGELFF

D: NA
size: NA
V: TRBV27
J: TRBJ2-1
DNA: TGTGCCAGCAGTTTAGAAGGCCCCTACAATGAGCAGTTCTTC
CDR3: CASSLEGPYNEQFF

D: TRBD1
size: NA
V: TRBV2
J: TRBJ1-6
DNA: TGTGCCAGCAGTGGAGGGACAGGCCCCAATTCACCCCTCCACTTT
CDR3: CASSGGTGPNSPLHF

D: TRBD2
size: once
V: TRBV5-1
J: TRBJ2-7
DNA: TGCGCCAGCAGCTTGGGGACTAGTGCCCTTTACGAGCAGTACTTC
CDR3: CASSLGTSALYEQYF

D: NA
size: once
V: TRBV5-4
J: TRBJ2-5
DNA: TGTGCCAGCAGTTACGGTCCCCCAGGGGGAGGAGAGACCCAGTACTTC
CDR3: CASSYGPPGGGETQYF

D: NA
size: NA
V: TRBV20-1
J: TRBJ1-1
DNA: TGCAGTGCTAGTCGTGGGATGAACACTGAAGCTTTCTTT
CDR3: CSASRGMNTEAFF

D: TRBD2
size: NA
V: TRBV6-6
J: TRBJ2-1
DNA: TGTGCCAGCAGTCCGCCCAGGGCTAGCGGGGGTGGGCATGAGCAGTTCTTC
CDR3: CASSPPRASGGGHEQFF

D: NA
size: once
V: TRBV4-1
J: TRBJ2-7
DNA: TGCGCCAGCAGCCACGACCGGGACATGGGCTACGAGCAGTACTTC
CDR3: CASSHDRDMGYEQYF

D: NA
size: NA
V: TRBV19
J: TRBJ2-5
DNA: TGTGCCAGTAGTTGGGACGGCTCACAAGAGACCCAGTACTTC
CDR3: CASSWDGSQETQYF

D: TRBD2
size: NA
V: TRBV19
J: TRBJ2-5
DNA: TGTGCCAGTAGTCAAGGACTAGCGGGGGAAGAGACCCAGTACTTC
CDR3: CASSQGLAGEETQYF

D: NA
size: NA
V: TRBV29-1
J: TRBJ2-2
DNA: TGCAGCGTTTCCCTTTACACCGGGGAGCTGTTTTTT
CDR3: CSVSLYTGELFF

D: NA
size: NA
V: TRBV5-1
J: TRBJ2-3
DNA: TGCGCCAGCGGGCGTAGGAGCACAGATACGCAGTATTTT
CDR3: CASGRRSTDTQYF

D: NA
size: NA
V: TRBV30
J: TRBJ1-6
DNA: TGTGCCTGTCAGGAAAATAATTCACCCCTCCACTTT
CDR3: CACQENNSPLHF

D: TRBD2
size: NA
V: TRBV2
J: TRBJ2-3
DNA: TGTGCCAGCAGACCCTTGACTAGCGGGGGTCAACATACGCAGTATTTT
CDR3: CASRPLTSGGQHTQYF

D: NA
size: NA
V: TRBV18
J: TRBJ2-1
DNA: TGTGCCAGCTCACCAGGACAGTATCCTGAGCAGTTCTTC
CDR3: CASSPGQYPEQFF

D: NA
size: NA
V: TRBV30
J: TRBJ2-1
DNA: TGTGCCACCTCGGGAGCCTCCTACAATGAGCAGTTCTTC
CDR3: CATSGASYNEQFF

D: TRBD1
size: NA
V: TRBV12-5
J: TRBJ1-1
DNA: TGTGCTAGTGGTCGTCGGGGGACAGCGAAGACTGAAGCTTTCTTT
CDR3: CASGRRGTAKTEAFF

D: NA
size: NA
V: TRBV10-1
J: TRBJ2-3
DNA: TGCGCCAGCAGTGACCCTGTGGGACATACGCAGTATTTT
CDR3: CASSDPVGHTQYF

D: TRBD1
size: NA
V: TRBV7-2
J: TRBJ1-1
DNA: TGTGCCAGCAGCCAAAGACAGGGGGCGAGAGCTTTCTTT
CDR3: CASSQRQGARAFF

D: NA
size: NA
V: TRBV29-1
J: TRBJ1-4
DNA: TGCAGCGTTGAAGGAGGGGGAGATGAAAAACTGTTTTTT
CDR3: CSVEGGGDEKLFF

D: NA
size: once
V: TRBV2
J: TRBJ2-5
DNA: TGTGCCAGTAAACCCACCGCGACTAGGGCAAGGGGAGACCAGTACTTC
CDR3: CASKPTATRARGDQYF

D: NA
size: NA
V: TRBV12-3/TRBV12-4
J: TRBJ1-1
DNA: TGTGCCAGCAGTTTAATAACGAACACTGAAGCTTTCTTT
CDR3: CASSLITNTEAFF

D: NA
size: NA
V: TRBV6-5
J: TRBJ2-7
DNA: TGTGCCAGCAGTAGGGGACGCGAGCAGTACTTC
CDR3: CASSRGREQYF

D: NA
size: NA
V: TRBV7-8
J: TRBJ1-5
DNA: TGTGCCAGCAGCCGCTCTCTGGTGGATCAGCCCCAGCATTTT
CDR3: CASSRSLVDQPQHF

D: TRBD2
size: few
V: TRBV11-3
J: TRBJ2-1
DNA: TGTGCCAGCAGCTTATTTGGACTAGCGGGGGGGTACAATGAGCAGTTCTTC
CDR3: CASSLFGLAGGYNEQFF

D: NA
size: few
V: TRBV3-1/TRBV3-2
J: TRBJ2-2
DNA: TGTGCCAGCAGCCCGAGGGGACCGGGACGTCGAATCCCAGGGTCCGGGGAGCTGTTTTTT
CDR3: CASSPRGPGRRIPGSGELFF

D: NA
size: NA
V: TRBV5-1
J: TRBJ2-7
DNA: TGCGCCAGCAGCCTCCATGATTCCTACGAGCAGTACTTC
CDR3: CASSLHDSYEQYF

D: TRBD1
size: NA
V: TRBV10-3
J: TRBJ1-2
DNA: TGTGCCATCAGTGAGTCGGGACAGGGCTCTGGCTACACCTTC
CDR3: CAISESGQGSGYTF

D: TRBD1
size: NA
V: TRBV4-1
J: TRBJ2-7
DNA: TGCGCCAGCAGCCATCCTAGACAGGGGGCTTTGTACGAGCAGTACTTC
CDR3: CASSHPRQGALYEQYF

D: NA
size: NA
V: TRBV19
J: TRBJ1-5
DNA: TGTGCCGCCAACCCGGGGGGGGCCCCGGGAGAAGCCCAGCATTTT
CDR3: CAANPGGAPGEAQHF

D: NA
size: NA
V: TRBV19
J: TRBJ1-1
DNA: TGTGCCAGTAGAAGATTGGACAGTTTGAACACTGAAGCTTTCTTT
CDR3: CASRRLDSLNTEAFF

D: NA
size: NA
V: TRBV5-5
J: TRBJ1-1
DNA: TGTGCCAGCAGTTACGGCAGAACCCAGGAGACTGAAGCTTTCTTT
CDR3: CASSYGRTQETEAFF

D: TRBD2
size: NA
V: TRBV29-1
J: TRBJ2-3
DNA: TGCAGCGTTGAAGCCTTAGGGAGGGTCACAGATACGCAGTATTTT
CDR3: CSVEALGRVTDTQYF

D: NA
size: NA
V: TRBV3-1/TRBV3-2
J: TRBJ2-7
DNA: TGTGCCAGCAGCCCAACAGCCTCCTACGAGCAGTACTTC
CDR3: CASSPTASYEQYF

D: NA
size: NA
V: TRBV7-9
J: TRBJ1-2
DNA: TGTGCCAGCAGGGCTCCCGGGGCTAACTATGGCTACACCTTC
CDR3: CASRAPGANYGYTF

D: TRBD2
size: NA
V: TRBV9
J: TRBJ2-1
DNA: TGTGCCAGCAGCGTAGGACTAGCGGGGGGCAATGAGCAGTTCTTC
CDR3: CASSVGLAGGNEQFF

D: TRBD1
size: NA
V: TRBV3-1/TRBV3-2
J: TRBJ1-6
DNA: TGTGCCAGCAGCCAAGAGGACAGGGGCTGGGAATCACCCCTCCACTTT
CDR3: CASSQEDRGWESPLHF